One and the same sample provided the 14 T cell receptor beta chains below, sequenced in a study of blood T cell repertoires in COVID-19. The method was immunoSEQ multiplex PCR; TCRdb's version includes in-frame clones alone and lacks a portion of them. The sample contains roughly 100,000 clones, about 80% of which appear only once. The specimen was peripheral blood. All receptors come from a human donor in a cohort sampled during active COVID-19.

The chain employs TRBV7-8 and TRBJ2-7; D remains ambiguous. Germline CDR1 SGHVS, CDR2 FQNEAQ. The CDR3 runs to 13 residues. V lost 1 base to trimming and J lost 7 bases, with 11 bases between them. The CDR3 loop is CASSLGFVVEQYF. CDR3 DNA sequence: TGTGCCAGCAGCTTAGGTTTCGTTGTGGAGCAGTACTTC.

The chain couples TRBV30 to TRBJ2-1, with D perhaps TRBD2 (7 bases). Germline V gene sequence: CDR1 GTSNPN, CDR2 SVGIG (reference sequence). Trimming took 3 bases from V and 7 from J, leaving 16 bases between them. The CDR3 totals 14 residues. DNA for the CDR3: TGTGCCTGGAGGGCGGGGGCCCCTTGGAATGAGCAGTTCTTC. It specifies CAWRAGAPWNEQFF.

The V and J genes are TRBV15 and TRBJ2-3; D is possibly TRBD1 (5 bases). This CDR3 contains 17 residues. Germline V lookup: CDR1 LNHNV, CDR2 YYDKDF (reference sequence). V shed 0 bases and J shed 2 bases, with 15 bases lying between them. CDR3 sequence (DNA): TGTGCCACCAGCAGAGATCCCGGCAGGGCAGTCACAGATACGCAGTATTTT. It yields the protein CATSRDPGRAVTDTQYF.

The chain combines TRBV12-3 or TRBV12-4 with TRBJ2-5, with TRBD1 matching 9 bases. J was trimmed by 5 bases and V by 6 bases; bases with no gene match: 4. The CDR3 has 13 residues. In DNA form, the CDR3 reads TGTGCCAGCAGACTACAGGGGGCTGAGACCCAGTACTTC. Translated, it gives CASRLQGAETQYF.

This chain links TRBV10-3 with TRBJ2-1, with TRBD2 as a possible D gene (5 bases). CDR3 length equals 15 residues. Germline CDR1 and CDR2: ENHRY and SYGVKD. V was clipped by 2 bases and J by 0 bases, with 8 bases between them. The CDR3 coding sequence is TGTGCCATCAGTGAGCTCGGGGTCTCCTACAATGAGCAGTTCTTC. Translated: CAISELGVSYNEQFF.

CDR3 protein: CASSHQGMDTGELFF. CDR3 coding DNA: TGTGCCAGCAGCCACCAGGGAATGGACACCGGGGAGCTGTTTTTT. The chain combines TRBV4-2 with TRBJ2-2, with a weak D call TRBD1 (5 bases). Germline V gives CDR1 LGHNA, CDR2 YNFKEQ. V was clipped by 3 bases and J by 3 bases, with 11 bases between them. The CDR3 runs 15 residues.

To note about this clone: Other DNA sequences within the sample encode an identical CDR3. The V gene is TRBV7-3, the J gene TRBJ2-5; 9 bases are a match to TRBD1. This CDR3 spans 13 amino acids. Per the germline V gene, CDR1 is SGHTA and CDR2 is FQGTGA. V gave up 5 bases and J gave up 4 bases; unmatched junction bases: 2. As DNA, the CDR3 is TGTGCCAGCAGCCCGGGACAGGGAGAGACCCAGTACTTC. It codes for CASSPGQGETQYF.

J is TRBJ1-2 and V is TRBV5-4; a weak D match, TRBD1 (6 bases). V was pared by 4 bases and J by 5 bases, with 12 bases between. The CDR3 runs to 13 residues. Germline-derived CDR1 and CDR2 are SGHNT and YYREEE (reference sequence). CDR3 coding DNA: TGTGCCAGCAGCCCCCCCAGGGGATATGGCTACACCTTC. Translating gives CASSPPRGYGYTF.

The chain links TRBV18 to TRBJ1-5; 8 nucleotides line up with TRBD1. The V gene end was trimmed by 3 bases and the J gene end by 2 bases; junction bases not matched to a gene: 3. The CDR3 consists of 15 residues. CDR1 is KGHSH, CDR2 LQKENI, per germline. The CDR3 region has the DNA TGTGCCAGCTCACCTGGACAGGGTGGCAATCAGCCCCAGCATTTT. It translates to CASSPGQGGNQPQHF.

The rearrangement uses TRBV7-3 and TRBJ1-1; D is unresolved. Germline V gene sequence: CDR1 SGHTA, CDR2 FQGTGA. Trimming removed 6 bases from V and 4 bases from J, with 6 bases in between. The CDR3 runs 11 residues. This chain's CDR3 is CASREGTEAFF. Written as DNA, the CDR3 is TGTGCCAGCAGGGAGGGCACTGAAGCTTTCTTT.

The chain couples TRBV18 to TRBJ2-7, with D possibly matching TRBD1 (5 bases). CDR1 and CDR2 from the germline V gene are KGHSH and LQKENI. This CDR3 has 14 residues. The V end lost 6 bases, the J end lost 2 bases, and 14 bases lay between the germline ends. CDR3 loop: CASSTGDHPYEQYF. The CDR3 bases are TGTGCCAGCTCTACAGGAGATCACCCCTACGAGCAGTACTTC.

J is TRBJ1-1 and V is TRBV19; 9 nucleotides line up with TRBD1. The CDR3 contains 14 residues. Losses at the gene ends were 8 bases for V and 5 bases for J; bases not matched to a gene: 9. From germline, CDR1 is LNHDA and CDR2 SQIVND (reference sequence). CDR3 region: CASRRRQGGTEAFF. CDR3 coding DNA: TGTGCCAGTCGGAGGCGACAGGGGGGTACTGAAGCTTTCTTT.

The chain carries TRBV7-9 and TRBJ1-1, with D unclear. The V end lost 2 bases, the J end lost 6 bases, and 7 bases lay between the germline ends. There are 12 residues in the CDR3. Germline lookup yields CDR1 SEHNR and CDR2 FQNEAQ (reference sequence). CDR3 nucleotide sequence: TGTGCCAGCAGCTTATCTGCGGCTGAAGCTTTCTTT. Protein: CASSLSAAEAFF.

The CDR3, as DNA: TGTGCCAGCAGGGTGTCCTTACAGGAGAACACCGGGGAGCTGTTTTTT. It yields the protein CASRVSLQENTGELFF. The chain joins TRBV5-4 to TRBJ2-2; maybe TRBD1 (5 bases). CDR1 SGHNT and CDR2 YYREEE come from the germline V gene (reference sequence). The V end lost 5 bases, the J end lost 1 base, and 15 bases lay between the germline ends. CDR3 length equals 16 residues.